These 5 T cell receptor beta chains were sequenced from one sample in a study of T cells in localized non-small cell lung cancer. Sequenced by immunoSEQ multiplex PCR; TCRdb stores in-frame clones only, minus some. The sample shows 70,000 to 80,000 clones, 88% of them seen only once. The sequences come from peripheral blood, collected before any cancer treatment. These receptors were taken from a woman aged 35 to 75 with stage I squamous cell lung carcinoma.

The CDR3 region has the DNA TGCGCCAGCAGTGAGTCAAGGGGGCTGGGTGAAAAACTGTTTTTT. Translating gives CASSESRGLGEKLFF. This chain links TRBV10-2 with TRBJ1-4; 7 bases align to TRBD1. The V gene end was trimmed by 0 bases and the J gene end by 7 bases; junction bases not matched to a gene: 5. The CDR3 runs to 15 residues. Germline CDR1 and CDR2: WSHSY and SAAADI.

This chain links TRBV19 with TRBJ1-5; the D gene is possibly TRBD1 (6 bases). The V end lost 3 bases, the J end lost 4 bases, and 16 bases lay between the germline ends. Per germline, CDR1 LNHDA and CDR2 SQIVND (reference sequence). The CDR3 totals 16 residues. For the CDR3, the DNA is TGTGCCAGTAGTATCCTGGGACACCAGGGGAATCAGCCCCAGCATTTT. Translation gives CASSILGHQGNQPQHF.

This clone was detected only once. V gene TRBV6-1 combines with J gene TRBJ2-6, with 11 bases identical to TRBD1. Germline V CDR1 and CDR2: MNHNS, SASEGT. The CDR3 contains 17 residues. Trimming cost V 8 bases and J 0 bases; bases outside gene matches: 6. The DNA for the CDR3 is TGTGCCAGCGGTGGGACAGGGGGGTCCTCTGGGGCCAACGTCCTGACTTTC. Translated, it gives CASGGTGGSSGANVLTF.

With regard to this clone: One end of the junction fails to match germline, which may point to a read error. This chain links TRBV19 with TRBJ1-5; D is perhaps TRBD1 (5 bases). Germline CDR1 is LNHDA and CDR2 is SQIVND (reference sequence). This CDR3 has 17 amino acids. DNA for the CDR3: TGTGCCAGTAGCATAGGGGCAGGGCGGGTAGGGAATCAGCCCCAGCATTTT. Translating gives CASSIGAGRVGNQPQHF. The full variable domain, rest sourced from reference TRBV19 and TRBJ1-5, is DGGITQSPKYLFRKEGQNVTLSCEQNLNHDAMYWYRQDPGQGLRLIYYSQIVNDFQKGDIAEGYSVSREKKESFPLTVTSAQKNPTAFYLCASSIGAGRVGNQPQHFGDGTRLSIL.

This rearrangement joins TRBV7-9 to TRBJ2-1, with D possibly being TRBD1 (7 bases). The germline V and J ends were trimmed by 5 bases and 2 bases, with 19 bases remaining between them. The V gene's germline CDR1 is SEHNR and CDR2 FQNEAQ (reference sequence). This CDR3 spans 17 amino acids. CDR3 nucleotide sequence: TGTGCCAGCAGCCCGGGGCAGGGGGGATCCCCCTACAATGAGCAGTTCTTC. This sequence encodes CASSPGQGGSPYNEQFF.